This TCR beta chain originates from a study of PD-1 blockade in classical Hodgkin lymphoma. Study-level background: Once every 2 weeks, patients received intravenous nivolumab at 3 mg/kg.

Study results and caveats: Baseline diversity resembling that of newly diagnosed patients was seen in complete responders. Newly diagnosed patients reportedly had lower baseline TCR diversity than healthy donors.

The V end lost 5 bases, the J end lost 0 bases, and 16 bases lay between the germline ends. Germline loops: CDR1 MGHRA, CDR2 YSYEKL. This CDR3 comprises 16 residues. Assay used: immunoSEQ multiplex PCR; TCRdb lists only in-frame clones, some missing. This table has about 36,000 clones, approximately 69% appearing once. This clone was seen a few times. Its target is unknown. Relapse after autologous stem cell transplantation occurred in every patient, and brentuximab vedotin exposure varied. The TCR was taken from a human donor with classical Hodgkin lymphoma. The rearrangement joins TRBV4-1 to TRBJ1-1, with unresolved D. The sample consisted of peripheral blood mononuclear cells (PBMCs), taken before the second cycle of nivolumab. This CDR3 is CASSKNSAFMNTEAFF. CDR3 coding DNA: TGCGCCAGCAGCAAAAACTCCGCGTTCATGAACACTGAAGCTTTCTTT.